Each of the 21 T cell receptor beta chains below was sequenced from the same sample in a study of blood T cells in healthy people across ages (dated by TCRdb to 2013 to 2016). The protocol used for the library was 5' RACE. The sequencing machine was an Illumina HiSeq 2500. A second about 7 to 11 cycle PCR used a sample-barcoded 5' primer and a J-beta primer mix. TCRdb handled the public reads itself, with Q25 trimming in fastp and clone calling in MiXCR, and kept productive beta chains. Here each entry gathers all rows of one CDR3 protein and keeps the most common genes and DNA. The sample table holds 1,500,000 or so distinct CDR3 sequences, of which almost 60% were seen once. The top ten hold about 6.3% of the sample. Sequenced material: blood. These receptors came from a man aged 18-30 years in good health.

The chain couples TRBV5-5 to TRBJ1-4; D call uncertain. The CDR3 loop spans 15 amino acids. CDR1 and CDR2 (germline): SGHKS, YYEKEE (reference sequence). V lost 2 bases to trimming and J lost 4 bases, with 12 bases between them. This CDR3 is CASSFVQNINEKLFF. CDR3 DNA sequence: TGTGCCAGCAGCTTTGTCCAGAACATTAATGAAAAACTGTTTTTT.

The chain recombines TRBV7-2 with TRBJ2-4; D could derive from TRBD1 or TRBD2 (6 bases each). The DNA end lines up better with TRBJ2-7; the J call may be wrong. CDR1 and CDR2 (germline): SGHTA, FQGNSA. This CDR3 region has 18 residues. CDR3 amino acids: CASSLVLGGSKGLNEQYF. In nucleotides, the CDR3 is TGTGCCAGCAGCTTAGTCTTAGGGGGGAGTAAGGGACTCAACGAGCAGTACTTC.

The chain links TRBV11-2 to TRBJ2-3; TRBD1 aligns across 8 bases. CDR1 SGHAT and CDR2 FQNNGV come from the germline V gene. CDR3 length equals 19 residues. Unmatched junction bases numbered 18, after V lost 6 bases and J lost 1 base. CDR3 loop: CASRPTNMDRERGTDTQYF. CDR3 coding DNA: TGTGCCAGCAGACCAACTAATATGGACAGGGAGAGGGGCACAGATACGCAGTATTTT.

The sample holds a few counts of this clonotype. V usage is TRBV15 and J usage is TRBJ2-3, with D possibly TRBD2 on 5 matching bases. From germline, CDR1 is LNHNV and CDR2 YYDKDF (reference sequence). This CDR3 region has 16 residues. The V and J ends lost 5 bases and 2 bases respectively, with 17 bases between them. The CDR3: CATSFDYTRPTDTQYF. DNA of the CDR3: TGTGCCACCAGCTTCGACTACACCCGCCCCACAGATACGCAGTATTTT. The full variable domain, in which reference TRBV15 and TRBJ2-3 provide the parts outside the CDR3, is DAMVIQNPRYQVTQFGKPVTLSCSQTLNHNVMYWYQQKSSQAPKLLFHYYDKDFNNEADTPDNFQSRRPNTSFCFLDIRSPGLGDTAMYLCATSFDYTRPTDTQYFGPGTRLTVL.

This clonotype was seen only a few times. In DNA form, the CDR3 reads TGTGCCATCCGGGACAGAGATAATTCACCCCTCCACTTT. Protein: CAIRDRDNSPLHF. The J gene is TRBJ1-6, the V gene TRBV10-3, with 7 bases fitting TRBD1. The germline CDR1 and CDR2 sequences are ENHRY and SYGVKD. Trimming cost V 8 bases and J 5 bases; bases outside gene matches: 3. The CDR3 sequence is 13 residues long.

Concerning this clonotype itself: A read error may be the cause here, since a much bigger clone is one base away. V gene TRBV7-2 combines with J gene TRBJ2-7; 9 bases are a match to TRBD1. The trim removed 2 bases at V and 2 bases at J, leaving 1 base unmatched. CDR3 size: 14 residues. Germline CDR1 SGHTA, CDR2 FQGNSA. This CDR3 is CASSLWDRAYEQYF. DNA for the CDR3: TGTGCCAGCAGCTTATGGGACAGGGCCTACGAGCAGTACTTC.

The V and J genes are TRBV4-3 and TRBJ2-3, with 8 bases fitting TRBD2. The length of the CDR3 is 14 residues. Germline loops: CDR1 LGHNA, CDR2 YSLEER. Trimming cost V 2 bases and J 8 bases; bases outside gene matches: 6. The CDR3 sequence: CASSQTLGGGTQYF. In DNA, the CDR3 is TGCGCCAGCAGCCAAACACTCGGGGGGGGTACGCAGTATTTT.

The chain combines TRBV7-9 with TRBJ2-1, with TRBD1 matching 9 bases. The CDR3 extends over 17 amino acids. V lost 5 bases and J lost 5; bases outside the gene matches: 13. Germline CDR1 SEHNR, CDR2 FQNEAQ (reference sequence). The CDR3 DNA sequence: TGTGCCAGCAGCCAAACCGCTTACAGGGGGCTCCACAATGAGCAGTTCTTC. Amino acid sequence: CASSQTAYRGLHNEQFF.

CDR3 sequence: CASSWASGQLTDTQYF. DNA of the CDR3: TGCGCCAGCAGCTGGGCGAGCGGACAGCTTACAGATACGCAGTATTTT. This chain links TRBV5-1 with TRBJ2-3; D might be TRBD1 (6 bases). From germline, CDR1 is SGHRS and CDR2 YFSETQ. The CDR3 extends over 16 amino acids. Trimming cost V 3 bases and J 3 bases, with 17 bases left between them.

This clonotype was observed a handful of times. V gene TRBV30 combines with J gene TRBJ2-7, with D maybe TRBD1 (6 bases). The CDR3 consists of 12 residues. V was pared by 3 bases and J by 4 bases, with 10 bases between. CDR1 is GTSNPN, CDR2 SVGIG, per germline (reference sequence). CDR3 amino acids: CAWSRQAYEQYF. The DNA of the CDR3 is TGTGCCTGGAGCCGACAGGCTTACGAGCAGTACTTC.

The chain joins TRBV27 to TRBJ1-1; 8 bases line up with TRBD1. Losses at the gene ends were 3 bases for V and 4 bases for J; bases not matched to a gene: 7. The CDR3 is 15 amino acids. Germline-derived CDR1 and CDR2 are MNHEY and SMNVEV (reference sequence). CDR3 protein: CASSFTTGVATEAFF. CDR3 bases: TGTGCCAGCAGTTTCACGACAGGGGTGGCCACTGAAGCTTTCTTT.

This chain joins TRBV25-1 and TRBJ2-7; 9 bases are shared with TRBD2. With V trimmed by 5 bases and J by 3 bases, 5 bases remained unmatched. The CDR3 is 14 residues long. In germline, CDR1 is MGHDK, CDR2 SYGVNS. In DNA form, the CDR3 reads TGTGCCAGCAGTCATAGCGGGGGTTACTACGAGCAGTACTTC. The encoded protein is CASSHSGGYYEQYF.

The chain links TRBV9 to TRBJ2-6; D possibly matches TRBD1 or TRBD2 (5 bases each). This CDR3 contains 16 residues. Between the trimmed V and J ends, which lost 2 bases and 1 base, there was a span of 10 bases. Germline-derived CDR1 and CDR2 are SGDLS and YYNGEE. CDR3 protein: CASSVSGGSGANVLTF. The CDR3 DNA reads TGTGCCAGCAGCGTCAGTGGGGGATCTGGGGCCAACGTCCTGACTTTC.

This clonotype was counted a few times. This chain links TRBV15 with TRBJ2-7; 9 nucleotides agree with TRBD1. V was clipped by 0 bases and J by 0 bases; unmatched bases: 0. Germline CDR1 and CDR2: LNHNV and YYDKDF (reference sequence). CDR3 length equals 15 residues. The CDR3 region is CATSREQGASYEQYF. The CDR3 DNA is TGTGCCACCAGCAGAGAACAGGGGGCCTCCTACGAGCAGTACTTC.

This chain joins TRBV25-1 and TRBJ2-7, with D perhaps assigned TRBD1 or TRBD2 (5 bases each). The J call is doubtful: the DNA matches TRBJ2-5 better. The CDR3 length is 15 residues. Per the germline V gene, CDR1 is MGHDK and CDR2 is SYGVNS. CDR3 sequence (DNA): TGTGCCAGCAGTGAATATAGAGGGGATAGAGAGACCCAGTACTTC. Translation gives CASSEYRGDRETQYF.

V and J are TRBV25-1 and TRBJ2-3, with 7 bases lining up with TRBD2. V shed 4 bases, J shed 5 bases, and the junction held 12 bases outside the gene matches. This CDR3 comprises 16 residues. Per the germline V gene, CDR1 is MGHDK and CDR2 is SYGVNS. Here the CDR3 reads CASSGKLAVQVDTQYF. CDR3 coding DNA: TGTGCCAGCAGTGGCAAGCTAGCGGTGCAGGTAGATACGCAGTATTTT.

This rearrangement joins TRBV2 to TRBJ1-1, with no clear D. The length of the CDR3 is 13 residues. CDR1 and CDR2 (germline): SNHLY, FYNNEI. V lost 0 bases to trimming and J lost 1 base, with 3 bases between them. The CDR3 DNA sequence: TGTGCCAGCAGTGAAGCCGAGAACACTGAAGCTTTCTTT. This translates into CASSEAENTEAFF.

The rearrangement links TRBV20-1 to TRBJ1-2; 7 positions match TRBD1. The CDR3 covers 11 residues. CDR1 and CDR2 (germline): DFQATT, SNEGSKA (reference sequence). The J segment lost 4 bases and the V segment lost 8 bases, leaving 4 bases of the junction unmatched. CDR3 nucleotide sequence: TGCAGTTGCCGACAGGGCTATGGCTACACCTTC. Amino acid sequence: CSCRQGYGYTF.

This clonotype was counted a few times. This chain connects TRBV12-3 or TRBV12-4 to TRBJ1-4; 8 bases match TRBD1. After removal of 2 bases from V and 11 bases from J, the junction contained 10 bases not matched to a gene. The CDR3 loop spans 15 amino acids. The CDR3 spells CASSLYETGVYKLFF. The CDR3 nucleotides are TGTGCCAGCAGTTTATATGAGACAGGGGTTTACAAACTGTTTTTT.

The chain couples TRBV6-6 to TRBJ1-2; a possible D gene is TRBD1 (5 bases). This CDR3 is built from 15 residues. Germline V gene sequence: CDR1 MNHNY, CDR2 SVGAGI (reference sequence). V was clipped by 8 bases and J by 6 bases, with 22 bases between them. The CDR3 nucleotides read TGTGCCAGCTCCCAGCAGGGTGGGAAGTTTGATGGCTACACCTTC. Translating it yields CASSQQGGKFDGYTF.

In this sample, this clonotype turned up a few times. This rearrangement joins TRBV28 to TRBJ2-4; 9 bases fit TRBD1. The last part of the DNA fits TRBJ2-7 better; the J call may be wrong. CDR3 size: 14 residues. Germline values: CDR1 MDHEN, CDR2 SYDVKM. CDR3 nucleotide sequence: TGTGCCAGCCGGGACAGGGACGCTTTCTACGAGCAGTACTTC. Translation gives CASRDRDAFYEQYF.